These 10 T cell receptor beta chains were all obtained from the same sample, sequenced in a study of shared clonotypes between healthy human individuals. Some clones are missing from TCRdb's copy, which holds only in-frame ones; the method was immunoSEQ multiplex PCR. The sample has fewer than 3 million clones; 85% to 95% are singletons. Material for sequencing was naive CD4+ T cells from PBMCs. The sample's subset: CD45RA+ positively selected. The receptors were sampled from a man aged 18 to 29 in good health. Some clones in this sample may be carry-over from other donors' samples.

The chain couples TRBV4-3 to TRBJ2-3, with 7 positions matching TRBD1. The V and J ends lost 4 bases and 0 bases, in that order; junction bases with no gene match: 7. This CDR3 region has 16 residues. The germline CDR1 and CDR2 sequences are LGHNA and YSLEER. CDR3 DNA sequence: TGCGCCAGCAGCCGTCCCGACAGGGAGAGCACAGATACGCAGTATTTT. It is translated as CASSRPDRESTDTQYF.

The chain links TRBV5-5 to TRBJ2-1; D is ambiguous. Germline loops: CDR1 SGHKS, CDR2 YYEKEE (reference sequence). Trimming removed 2 bases at V and 3 bases at J, with 0 bases between. The CDR3 is made up of 11 amino acids. DNA of the CDR3: TGTGCCAGCAGCTTCTACAATGAGCAGTTCTTC. This sequence encodes CASSFYNEQFF.

The chain joins TRBV5-1 to TRBJ2-5; D possibly uses TRBD1 or TRBD2 (6 bases each). There are 15 residues in the CDR3. V lost 0 bases, J lost 5 bases, and 14 bases lay in between. Germline V gene lookup returns CDR1 SGHRS and CDR2 YFSETQ. CDR3 DNA: TGCGCCAGCAGCTTGGATGGGGGGCTAATGGAGACCCAGTACTTC. This translates into CASSLDGGLMETQYF.

The chain recombines TRBV5-1 with TRBJ2-5, with TRBD2 matching over 9 bases. The V gene's germline CDR1 is SGHRS and CDR2 YFSETQ. The CDR3 contains 15 residues. V dropped 0 bases and J dropped 5; count of bases not matched to a gene: 5. CDR3 region: CASSLDSGGFETQYF. The CDR3, as DNA: TGCGCCAGCAGCTTGGATAGCGGGGGATTTGAGACCCAGTACTTC.

To note about this clone: This same CDR3 is encoded by further DNA sequences in the sample. The gene calls are TRBV2 and TRBJ1-2; D remains unclear. The V end lost 1 base, the J end lost 4 bases, and 7 bases lay between the germline ends. The CDR3 loop spans 13 amino acids. Germline V CDR1 and CDR2: SNHLY, FYNNEI. The CDR3 bases are TGTGCCAGCAGTGAAGGACAAGTCTATGGCTACACCTTC. It is translated as CASSEGQVYGYTF.

This chain uses TRBV7-6 with TRBJ2-5; 8 nucleotides agree with TRBD1. The J call is uncertain, as TRBJ2-7 better fits the DNA end. Germline CDR1 is SGHVS and CDR2 is FNYEAQ. CDR3 length: 16 residues. The CDR3 sequence: CASSPAPQGATYEQYF. The CDR3 DNA sequence: TGTGCCAGCAGCCCGGCCCCCCAGGGGGCTACCTACGAGCAGTACTTC.

The V call is TRBV9, the J call TRBJ2-1, with 10 bases matching TRBD2. V lost 7 bases to trimming and J lost 7 bases; unmatched junction nucleotides: 11. CDR1 is SGDLS, CDR2 YYNGEE, per germline. The CDR3 length is 15 residues. CDR3 sequence (DNA): TGTGCCAGCTCGTGGACTAGCGGAGGGGGGAATGAGCAGTTCTTC. Amino acids: CASSWTSGGGNEQFF.

Points on this clone: Other DNA sequences in the same sample also yield this CDR3. The genes are TRBV5-1 and TRBJ1-5, with 11 bases lining up with TRBD1. The CDR3 is made up of 15 amino acids. Germline CDR1 is SGHRS and CDR2 is YFSETQ. Losses at the gene ends were 4 bases for V and 4 bases for J; bases not matched to a gene: 4. CDR3 sequence (DNA): TGCGCCAGCAGCACCGGGACAGGGGGTAATCAGCCCCAGCATTTT. It specifies CASSTGTGGNQPQHF.

V is TRBV5-1 and J is TRBJ2-1; the D is unclear. Germline V gene data show CDR1 as SGHRS and CDR2 as YFSETQ. The CDR3 runs to 14 residues. The V end lost 5 bases, the J end lost 6 bases, and 15 bases lay between the germline ends. The CDR3 reads CASSRDPLPNEQFF. The CDR3 DNA sequence: TGCGCCAGCAGTAGGGATCCCTTGCCCAATGAGCAGTTCTTC.

The rearrangement joins TRBV5-4 to TRBJ2-1, with 7 bases identical to TRBD2. The CDR3 runs 15 residues. Germline lookup yields CDR1 SGHNT and CDR2 YYREEE (reference sequence). The ends lost 7 bases at V and 2 bases at J; junction bases unmatched: 9. The CDR3: CASSTGGGAYNEQFF. The CDR3 DNA sequence: TGTGCCAGCTCTACCGGCGGGGGAGCCTACAATGAGCAGTTCTTC. Full variable domain (rest looked up from reference TRBV5-4 and TRBJ2-1): ETGVTQSPTHLIKTRGQQVTLRCSSQSGHNTVSWYQQALGQGPQFIFQYYREEENGRGNFPPRFSGLQFPNYSSELNVNALELDDSALYLCASSTGGGAYNEQFFGPGTRLTVL.